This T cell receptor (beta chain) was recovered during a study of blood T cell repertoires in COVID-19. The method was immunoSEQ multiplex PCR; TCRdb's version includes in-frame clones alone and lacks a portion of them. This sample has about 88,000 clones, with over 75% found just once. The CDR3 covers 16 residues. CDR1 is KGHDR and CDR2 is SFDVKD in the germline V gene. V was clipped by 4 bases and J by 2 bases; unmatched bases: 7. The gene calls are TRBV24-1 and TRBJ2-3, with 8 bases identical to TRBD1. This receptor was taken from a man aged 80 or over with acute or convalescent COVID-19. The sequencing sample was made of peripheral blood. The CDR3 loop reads CATSDPAGGVTDTQYF. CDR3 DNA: TGTGCCACCAGTGACCCGGCAGGGGGCGTCACAGATACGCAGTATTTT.